Listed below are T cell receptor beta chains from one sample, sequenced in a study of blood T cell repertoires in COVID-19. Profiled with immunoSEQ multiplex PCR; TCRdb holds only in-frame clones, not every one. The table lists under 250,000 clones, 70% to 90% of them singletons. Material for sequencing was peripheral blood. These receptors came from a man between 40 and 49 years old with acute or convalescent COVID-19. CDR3s include the opening cysteine and the closing phenylalanine or tryptophan. A D gene is named only where the DNA matches it firmly. Only some rows state a clone size, as once, few, many or a class for expanded clones.

d_gene	v_gene	j_gene	abundance	len	CDR3aa	CDR3nt
NA	TRBV10-1	TRBJ1-1	NA	13	CASSDGGRHEAFF	TGCGCCAGCAGTGACGGGGGACGCCATGAAGCTTTCTTT
TRBD1	TRBV10-1	TRBJ2-7	NA	17	CASSEVGDSRLSGEQYF	TGCGCCAGCAGTGAGGTTGGGGACAGCCGGCTATCAGGCGAGCAGTACTTC
TRBD2	TRBV5-1	TRBJ2-2	NA	18	CASSLDGTSVKLAGELFF	TGCGCCAGCAGCTTGGATGGGACTAGCGTTAAACTCGCCGGGGAGCTGTTTTTT
NA	TRBV18	TRBJ2-1	NA	13	CASSPGSYNEQFF	TGTGCCAGCTCCCCGGGCTCCTACAATGAGCAGTTCTTC
NA	TRBV9	TRBJ1-1	NA	14	CASSARDTRNEAFF	TGTGCCAGCAGCGCCCGGGACACCCGAAATGAAGCTTTCTTT
TRBD2	TRBV5-1	TRBJ2-5	NA	17	CASSPGLAGGYRETQYF	TGCGCCAGCAGCCCGGGACTAGCGGGGGGGTATCGAGAGACCCAGTACTTC
TRBD1	TRBV11-3	TRBJ1-1	NA	14	CASSLAGQGGQAFF	TGTGCCAGCAGCCTGGCGGGACAGGGAGGTCAAGCTTTCTTT
NA	TRBV7-9	TRBJ1-5	NA	13	CASSLGLGQPQHF	TGTGCCAGCAGCTTAGGACTGGGTCAGCCCCAGCATTTT
NA	TRBV6-5	TRBJ2-7	NA	15	CASSYSMVREVEQYF	TGTGCCAGCAGTTACTCGATGGTCAGGGAGGTCGAGCAGTACTTC
NA	TRBV2	TRBJ1-1	NA	13	CASRETGSWGAFF	TGTGCCAGCAGGGAAACAGGGTCCTGGGGAGCTTTCTTT
TRBD1	TRBV7-3	TRBJ2-7	NA	17	CASSSTGGRVNSDEQYF	TGTGCCAGCAGCTCTACAGGGGGCAGGGTAAATAGCGACGAGCAGTACTTC
NA	TRBV19	TRBJ1-1	NA	14	CASSIVGAGPGAFF	TGTGCCAGTAGTATAGTTGGGGCAGGCCCAGGGGCTTTCTTT
TRBD1	TRBV5-1	TRBJ2-7	NA	16	CASSFFDRDSSYEQYF	TGCGCCAGCAGTTTCTTCGACAGGGATAGCTCCTACGAGCAGTACTTC
NA	TRBV6-6	TRBJ2-5	NA	13	CASSYRREETQYF	TGTGCCAGCAGTTACCGCAGGGAAGAGACCCAGTACTTC
NA	TRBV14	TRBJ2-2	NA	13	CASSFRGPGELFF	TGTGCCAGCAGCTTCCGGGGTCCCGGGGAGCTGTTTTTT
NA	TRBV6-2/TRBV6-3	TRBJ1-6	NA	12	CASSYRSSPLHF	TGTGCCAGCAGTTACAGGAGTTCACCCCTCCACTTT
NA	TRBV12-3/TRBV12-4	TRBJ2-3	once	12	CASSLTAGTQYF	TGTGCCAGCAGTTTAACGGCGGGCACGCAGTATTTT
TRBD2	TRBV6-6	TRBJ2-3	NA	20	CASSPQGGSPSGSWADTQYF	TGTGCCAGCAGCCCCCAGGGGGGCTCACCTAGCGGGAGTTGGGCAGATACGCAGTATTTT
NA	TRBV2	TRBJ1-1	NA	14	CASSDTGTLTEAFF	TGTGCCAGCAGTGACACCGGGACTCTGACTGAAGCTTTCTTT
TRBD2	TRBV7-8	TRBJ2-3	NA	19	CASSSYGTSGWGRADTQYF	TGTGCCAGCAGCTCTTATGGGACTAGCGGGTGGGGCAGGGCAGATACGCAGTATTTT
NA	TRBV18	TRBJ2-7	once	12	CASSPIGGEQYF	TGTGCCAGCTCACCTATTGGGGGGGAGCAGTACTTC
NA	TRBV5-4	TRBJ1-1	NA	14	CASSKETANTEAFF	TGTGCCAGCAGCAAGGAGACAGCGAACACTGAAGCTTTCTTT
TRBD2	TRBV13	TRBJ2-1	NA	15	CASSLLASGRGEQFF	TGTGCCAGCAGCTTACTTGCTAGCGGGAGAGGTGAGCAGTTCTTC
TRBD1	TRBV28	TRBJ1-1	once	14	CASSLTGTGVGAFF	TGTGCCAGCAGTTTGACCGGGACAGGGGTAGGAGCTTTCTTT
NA	TRBV5-6	TRBJ1-4	NA	14	CASSLAGRVEKLFF	TGTGCCAGCAGCTTGGCCGGGAGGGTTGAAAAACTGTTTTTT
TRBD1	TRBV6-1	TRBJ2-1	NA	16	CASSEGTGGSYNEQFF	TGTGCCAGCAGTGAAGGGACAGGGGGCTCCTACAATGAGCAGTTCTTC
NA	TRBV29-1	TRBJ1-3	NA	14	CSVGGPGSGNTIYF	TGCAGCGTTGGCGGCCCCGGCTCTGGAAACACCATATATTTT
TRBD2	TRBV10-3	TRBJ2-5	NA	18	CAIRTTLTSGGAQETQYF	TGTGCCATCAGAACAACCCTAACTAGCGGGGGGGCCCAAGAGACCCAGTACTTC
NA	TRBV7-9	TRBJ2-1	NA	16	CASNVGGRGLYNEQFF	TGTGCCAGCAACGTAGGGGGGAGGGGCCTTTACAATGAGCAGTTCTTC
TRBD1	TRBV6-6	TRBJ1-2	NA	14	CASSSGQGYYGYTF	TGTGCCAGCAGTTCCGGACAGGGATACTATGGCTACACCTTC
NA	TRBV30	TRBJ1-3	NA	13	CACSQGYGNTIYF	TGTGCCTGTTCTCAGGGGTATGGAAACACCATATATTTT
TRBD1	TRBV11-1	TRBJ2-2	once	16	CASSTRTGTNTGELFF	TGTGCCAGCAGCACCAGGACAGGGACGAACACCGGGGAGCTGTTTTTT
NA	TRBV6-5	TRBJ1-5	NA	14	CASSWALFNQPQHF	TGTGCCAGCAGTTGGGCCCTATTCAATCAGCCCCAGCATTTT
TRBD1	TRBV27	TRBJ2-6	NA	20	CASSLSSTWGQSSGANVLTF	TGTGCCAGCAGTTTATCGAGTACATGGGGACAGAGCTCTGGGGCCAACGTCCTGACTTTC
TRBD1	TRBV13	TRBJ1-1	NA	14	CASSWDRSNTEAFF	TGTGCCAGCAGCTGGGACAGGTCGAACACTGAAGCTTTCTTT
NA	TRBV6-6	TRBJ1-2	NA	15	CASSYSNQGGYGYTF	TGTGCCAGCAGTTACTCAAACCAGGGAGGCTATGGCTACACCTTC
NA	TRBV29-1	TRBJ1-1	NA	10	CSVLTAEAFF	TGCAGCGTCCTAACCGCAGAAGCTTTCTTT
NA	TRBV30	TRBJ1-5	NA	13	CAWSPGINQPQHF	TGTGCCTGGAGTCCAGGAATCAATCAGCCCCAGCATTTT
NA	TRBV7-9	TRBJ1-2	NA	15	CASSLGSAGEYGYTF	TGTGCCAGCAGCTTAGGGTCGGCAGGGGAGTATGGCTACACCTTC
TRBD1	TRBV24-1	TRBJ2-1	NA	17	CATSDAQGTGEPDEQFF	TGTGCCACCAGTGATGCCCAGGGGACAGGGGAACCGGATGAGCAGTTCTTC
TRBD1	TRBV3-1/TRBV3-2	TRBJ2-5	NA	14	CASSQRDREETQYF	TGTGCCAGCAGCCAAAGGGACAGGGAAGAGACCCAGTACTTC
NA	TRBV5-1	TRBJ2-7	NA	14	CASSSGGSAYEQYF	TGCGCCAGCAGCTCGGGGGGCAGTGCCTACGAGCAGTACTTC
TRBD1	TRBV19	TRBJ2-6	NA	20	CASSRGRNAGQGVGANVLTF	TGTGCCAGTAGTAGAGGTCGAAATGCGGGACAGGGAGTTGGGGCCAACGTCCTGACTTTC
TRBD2	TRBV30	TRBJ2-7	NA	14	CAWSSGSYSYEQYF	TGTGCCTGGAGTAGCGGGAGCTACTCCTACGAGCAGTACTTC
TRBD1	TRBV6-1	TRBJ2-7	once	14	CASSEPGQPLEQYF	TGTGCCAGCAGTGAACCGGGACAGCCCCTCGAGCAGTACTTC